This section outlines one T cell receptor (beta chain) sequence together with its context. This record comes from a study of control samples from healthy donors and cancer patients. TCRdb keeps only in-frame clones here, not all; method: immunoSEQ multiplex PCR. The sample has 95,000 to 100,000 clones, around 89% seen once. V lost 5 bases, J lost 5 bases, and 7 bases stayed unmatched. The CDR3 extends over 14 amino acids. The germline V gene encodes CDR1 SGHTA and CDR2 FQGNSA. The sequence came from a man aged 25-40 years in good health. The sequencing input was blood. V and J are TRBV7-2 and TRBJ2-5, with 8 bases lining up with TRBD1. The CDR3 sequence: CASSRDRGHETQYF. CDR3 coding DNA: TGTGCCAGCAGCCGTGACAGGGGTCACGAGACCCAGTACTTC.